The source of this T cell receptor (beta chain) is a study of CD4 T cells in relation to SARS-CoV-2 and coronaviruses. Overall study findings and caveats: No crossreactivity against non-spike viral proteins was tested here. Around 62% of donors had memory CD4+ clonotypes crossrecognizing SARS-CoV-2 and common cold coronavirus spike.

In regard to this clone: Its antigen is currently unknown.

The CDR3 loop spans 14 amino acids. With V trimmed by 3 bases and J by 2 bases, 3 bases remained unmatched. Germline CDR1 reads MNHEY; CDR2 reads SMNVEV (reference sequence). Here immunoSEQ multiplex PCR was the method, and the copy in TCRdb shows in-frame clones only, minus some. The sample lists some 30,000 clones; about 80% were seen once. Before the COVID-19 pandemic, during about 2010-2018, CD4+ T cells were taken from unexposed donors. Isolation of CD4+ T cells took place after approximately eleven days in culture. This sequence was found in a human donor in good health. Sequencing was performed on CD4+ T cells from PBMCs, cultured in vitro. The genes are TRBV27 and TRBJ2-7, with TRBD2 matching over 8 bases. The CDR3 sequence: CASSFREGTYEQYF. The DNA of the CDR3 is TGTGCCAGCAGTTTCCGGGAGGGGACCTACGAGCAGTACTTC.